This T cell receptor beta chain emerged from a study of response to subunit inactivated influenza vaccine. TCRdb itself ran the RT-PCR reads through MiXCR, one entry per CDR3 protein. The data hold 180,000 or so distinct CDR3 sequences, with 10% to 15% observed a single time. This clonotype appeared many times. The V and J ends lost 4 bases and 11 bases, in that order; junction bases with no gene match: 12. Germline CDR1 is SGHDT and CDR2 is YYEEEE. The CDR3 covers 15 residues. A further study also used this sample, focusing on T cells expressing NK-cell markers. That investigation notes: Template switching by 5'RACE with UMIs generated the TCR beta cDNA. There were seven HCMV-seropositive donors and one seronegative donor among the eight sequenced.

Sequenced here: CD8+ T cells sorted from PBMCs, sampled 11 to 12 days after vaccination. The origin of this receptor is a man between 45 and 60 years old who received an inactivated influenza vaccine. The V gene is TRBV5-6, the J gene TRBJ2-7; 13 bases line up with TRBD2. CDR3 nucleotides: TGTGCCAGCAGCGACTTGGGACTAGCGGGGCGAGGGGAGTACTTC. Its translation is CASSDLGLAGRGEYF.